This record concerns one T cell receptor beta chain sequence. The entry originates in a study of blood T cell repertoires in COVID-19. At the level of the study: The United States, Italy and Spain were the sources of the acute and convalescent COVID-19 samples. T cells, B-cell-depleted T cells, or PBMCs supplied cDNA or gDNA.

Per the authors' pipeline: Cell counts per sample came from amplifying reference gene primers. Here immunoSEQ multiplex PCR was the method, and the copy in TCRdb shows in-frame clones only, minus some. From that table come the V and J calls and clone size; the DNA was used to work out D and trimming. This table holds roughly 250,000 clones, just under 85% found once. The specimen sequenced was peripheral blood. This TCR came from an older woman with active or convalescent COVID-19.

CDR3 nucleotides: TGTGCCAGCAGCCTCACTAGCGGGGAGGGTGAGCAGTTCTTC. This codes for CASSLTSGEGEQFF. The J gene is TRBJ2-1, the V gene TRBV11-3, with TRBD2 identical over 10 bases. Trimming at V came to 5 bases and at J to 9 bases, leaving 7 bases not matched to a gene. The germline V gene has CDR1 SGHNT and CDR2 YENEEA. The CDR3 runs to 14 residues.